Following are 20 T cell receptor beta chains from one sample sequenced in a study of Ad26.COV2.S vaccination and SARS-CoV-2 variants. The protocol was immunoSEQ multiplex PCR, while the TCRdb copy is restricted to in-frame clones and leaves out a portion. There are hundreds of thousands of clones in the sample; about 91% occur only once, and 2.5% to 3% lies in the top ten. Treatment indicated: approximately 18 received Ad26.COV2.S at low or high dose, single or two shots; about 5 received placebo; per-sample allocation not given. Sampling was done on day 63 after the first vaccine or placebo injection. The material sequenced was peripheral blood, taken in a trial of Ad26.COV2.S vaccine versus placebo. These receptors originate from a person between 18 and 65 years old who received the Ad26.COV2.S COVID-19 vaccine or a placebo.

The chain couples TRBV27 to TRBJ2-5; TRBD2 agrees at 10 bases. The J segment lost 4 bases and the V segment lost 6 bases, leaving 5 bases of the junction unmatched. Looked up from germline, CDR1 is MNHEY and CDR2 is SMNVEV (reference sequence). The CDR3 covers 14 residues. CDR3 in amino acids: CASRSGGAVETQYF. In DNA, the CDR3 is TGTGCCAGCAGGAGCGGGGGGGCCGTAGAGACCCAGTACTTC.

The chain links TRBV7-9 to TRBJ2-7, with no clear D. CDR1 and CDR2 from the germline V gene are SEHNR and FQNEAQ (reference sequence). This CDR3 is 14 amino acids long. Trimming stripped 4 bases from V and 3 bases from J, with 13 bases between. The chain's CDR3 is CASSSRDRSYEQYF. For the CDR3, the DNA is TGTGCCAGCAGCTCCAGAGACCGAAGCTACGAGCAGTACTTC.

This chain joins TRBV5-1 and TRBJ1-1; TRBD1 agrees at 9 bases. This CDR3 spans 14 amino acids. V trimming: 0 bases; J trimming: 5 bases; junction bases outside the gene matches: 2. Per the germline V gene, CDR1 is SGHRS and CDR2 is YFSETQ. The CDR3 loop reads CASSLGQGETEAFF. The CDR3 bases are TGCGCCAGCAGCTTGGGACAGGGGGAGACTGAAGCTTTCTTT.

CDR3: CASSSGQSSYNEQFF. CDR3 sequence (DNA): TGTGCCAGCTCATCGGGACAGAGCTCCTACAATGAGCAGTTCTTC. The gene calls are TRBV18 and TRBJ2-1; 7 bases are shared with TRBD1. CDR1 and CDR2 from the germline V gene are KGHSH and LQKENI. The CDR3 runs to 15 residues. J lost 0 bases, V lost 5 bases, and 4 bases had no gene match. The full variable domain, its missing parts supplied by reference TRBV18 and TRBJ2-1, is NAGVMQNPRHLVRRRGQEARLRCSPMKGHSHVYWYRQLPEEGLKFMVYLQKENIIDESGMPKERFSAEFPKEGPSILRIQQVVRGDSAAYFCASSSGQSSYNEQFFGPGTRLTVL.

This chain links TRBV25-1 with TRBJ1-2; no reliable D call. Trimming removed 3 bases at V and 2 bases at J, with 10 bases between. Per germline, CDR1 MGHDK and CDR2 SYGVNS. This CDR3 is 14 amino acids long. CDR3 coding DNA: TGTGCCAGCAGTGAGGCAGGACTAAACTATGGCTACACCTTC. Its protein is CASSEAGLNYGYTF.

The DNA for the CDR3 is TGTGCCACCAGCAGACCCGTAGCGGGAGTAACAGATACGCAGTATTTT. As protein: CATSRPVAGVTDTQYF. The gene calls are TRBV15 and TRBJ2-3, with 9 positions matching TRBD2. CDR3 length: 16 residues. Germline loops: CDR1 LNHNV, CDR2 YYDKDF (reference sequence). V was pared by 2 bases and J by 3 bases, with 6 bases of the junction left unmatched.

The J gene is TRBJ1-3, the V gene TRBV7-2, with D unresolved. The CDR3 consists of 14 residues. V lost 4 bases and J 1 base, leaving 8 bases between the germline ends. The germline V gene has CDR1 SGHTA and CDR2 FQGNSA. For the CDR3, the DNA is TGTGCCAGCAGCTCCCCCCGATCTGGAAACACCATATATTTT. It yields the protein CASSSPRSGNTIYF.

The chain joins TRBV19 to TRBJ2-7; D unresolved. The germline V gene encodes CDR1 LNHDA and CDR2 SQIVND (reference sequence). The length of the CDR3 is 13 residues. V was clipped by 1 base and J by 5 bases, with 9 bases between them. The CDR3 is CASSIGVFHEQYF. In DNA, the CDR3 is TGTGCCAGTAGTATAGGGGTGTTTCACGAGCAGTACTTC.

This clone was seen at least ten times. Written as DNA, the CDR3 is TGTGCCTGGAGCGCTACCCCGGACAGCACAGATACGCAGTATTTT. It translates to CAWSATPDSTDTQYF. This chain uses TRBV30 with TRBJ2-3; D is undetermined. In germline, CDR1 is GTSNPN, CDR2 SVGIG (reference sequence). Trimming took off 3 bases at V and 0 bases at J, with 13 bases between the two ends. This CDR3 spans 15 amino acids. The full variable domain, with the rest looked up from reference TRBV30 and TRBJ2-3, is SQTIHQWPATLVQPVGSPLSLECTVEGTSNPNLYWYRQAAGRGLQLLFYSVGIGQISSEVPQNLSASRPQDRQFILSSKKLLLSDSGFYLCAWSATPDSTDTQYFGPGTRLTVL.

The chain has TRBV9 and TRBJ2-1; D is tentatively TRBD1 or TRBD2 (5 bases each). Germline values: CDR1 SGDLS, CDR2 YYNGEE. The CDR3 has 14 residues. Trimming pared 1 base from V and 5 bases from J, leaving 10 bases between. The DNA for the CDR3 is TGTGCCAGCAGCGTACGGGACCTAAACAATGAGCAGTTCTTC. It codes for CASSVRDLNNEQFF.

The V gene is TRBV7-2, the J gene TRBJ1-2; D unresolved. Trimming removed 5 bases at V and 2 bases at J, with 9 bases between. This CDR3 has 13 residues. The germline CDR1 and CDR2 sequences are SGHTA and FQGNSA. CDR3 in DNA: TGTGCCAGCAGCCCCGGTTTGAACTATGGCTACACCTTC. It encodes CASSPGLNYGYTF.

The rearrangement uses TRBV29-1 and TRBJ1-4; 11 bases align to TRBD1. Losses at the gene ends were 6 bases for V and 3 bases for J; bases not matched to a gene: 6. The germline V gene encodes CDR1 SQVTM and CDR2 ANQGSEA. The CDR3 has 15 amino acids. CDR3 bases: TGCAGCGTGGCTAAGGACAGGGGGCCTAATGAAAAACTGTTTTTT. Amino acids: CSVAKDRGPNEKLFF.

The genes are TRBV4-2 and TRBJ2-1, with 11 bases aligning to TRBD2. The CDR3 sequence is 16 residues long. Germline CDR1 LGHNA, CDR2 YNFKEQ. Unmatched junction bases numbered 6, after V lost 3 bases and J lost 5 bases. The CDR3 DNA reads TGTGCCAGCAGCCAGGATAGCGGGAGGGCCGACAATGAGCAGTTCTTC. Translation: CASSQDSGRADNEQFF.

A note on this clone: One end of the junction does not line up with germline, which may come from a read error. This chain connects TRBV7-9 to TRBJ2-6; D may correspond to TRBD1 or TRBD2 (5 bases each). This CDR3 is 18 amino acids long. Germline CDR1 reads SEHNR; CDR2 reads FQNEAQ (reference sequence). CDR3 loop: CASRFPTRGQSGANVLTF. The CDR3 region has the DNA TGTGCCAGCCGCTTCCCCACCCGGGGCCAATCTGGGGCCAACGTCCTGACTTTC.

This chain connects TRBV28 to TRBJ2-7; D possibly corresponds to TRBD1 (5 bases). This CDR3 comprises 14 residues. Trimming pared 3 bases from V and 5 bases from J, leaving 14 bases between. Germline V lookup: CDR1 MDHEN, CDR2 SYDVKM. The CDR3 loop reads CASSFRAGSDEQYF. The CDR3 DNA follows: TGTGCCAGCAGTTTCAGGGCCGGCTCGGACGAGCAGTACTTC.

This chain uses TRBV10-3 with TRBJ1-5; D is possibly TRBD1 (5 bases). The CDR3 consists of 13 residues. Germline CDR1 is ENHRY and CDR2 is SYGVKD. The ends were cut back, 8 bases at V and 6 bases at J, with 14 bases in the middle. The CDR3 region is CAISEGPRQPQHF. The CDR3, as DNA: TGTGCCATCTCAGAGGGGCCTCGTCAGCCCCAGCATTTT.

This chain links TRBV19 with TRBJ2-7, with D possibly TRBD2 on 6 matching bases. Germline V gene data show CDR1 as LNHDA and CDR2 as SQIVND (reference sequence). The germline V and J ends were trimmed by 3 bases and 2 bases, with 14 bases remaining between them. The length of the CDR3 is 15 residues. CDR3 nucleotides: TGTGCCAGTAGTATCAGTGGGGGAGGTACCTACGAGCAGTACTTC. Amino acid sequence: CASSISGGGTYEQYF.

V usage is TRBV27 and J usage is TRBJ2-7; 8 bases are shared with TRBD1. Germline-derived CDR1 and CDR2 are MNHEY and SMNVEV (reference sequence). The trim removed 3 bases at V and 4 bases at J, leaving 11 bases unmatched. The CDR3 has 16 amino acids. This CDR3 is CASSFGSGTGVYEQYV. CDR3 coding DNA: TGTGCCAGCAGTTTTGGGTCCGGGACAGGAGTTTACGAGCAGTACGTC.

This chain joins TRBV5-4 and TRBJ1-6; 9 bases align to TRBD1. Germline trimming cut 3 bases from V and 9 bases from J; bases unmatched to any gene: 7. CDR1 and CDR2 from the germline V gene are SGHNT and YYREEE (reference sequence). The CDR3 sequence is 15 residues long. CDR3 region: CASSSDRGSRSPLHF. Here the CDR3 DNA reads TGTGCCAGCAGCTCGGACAGGGGCAGTCGTTCACCCCTCCACTTT. Full variable domain (outside the CDR3, taken from reference TRBV5-4 and TRBJ1-6): ETGVTQSPTHLIKTRGQQVTLRCSSQSGHNTVSWYQQALGQGPQFIFQYYREEENGRGNFPPRFSGLQFPNYSSELNVNALELDDSALYLCASSSDRGSRSPLHFGNGTRLTVT.

The gene calls are TRBV18 and TRBJ1-1, with a tentative D call TRBD1 (6 bases). Germline values: CDR1 KGHSH, CDR2 LQKENI. Trimming pared 6 bases from V and 6 bases from J, leaving 14 bases between. CDR3 length: 13 residues. CDR3 sequence: CASSQGQVSEAFF. The CDR3 DNA follows: TGTGCCAGCTCCCAGGGACAAGTTTCTGAAGCTTTCTTT.